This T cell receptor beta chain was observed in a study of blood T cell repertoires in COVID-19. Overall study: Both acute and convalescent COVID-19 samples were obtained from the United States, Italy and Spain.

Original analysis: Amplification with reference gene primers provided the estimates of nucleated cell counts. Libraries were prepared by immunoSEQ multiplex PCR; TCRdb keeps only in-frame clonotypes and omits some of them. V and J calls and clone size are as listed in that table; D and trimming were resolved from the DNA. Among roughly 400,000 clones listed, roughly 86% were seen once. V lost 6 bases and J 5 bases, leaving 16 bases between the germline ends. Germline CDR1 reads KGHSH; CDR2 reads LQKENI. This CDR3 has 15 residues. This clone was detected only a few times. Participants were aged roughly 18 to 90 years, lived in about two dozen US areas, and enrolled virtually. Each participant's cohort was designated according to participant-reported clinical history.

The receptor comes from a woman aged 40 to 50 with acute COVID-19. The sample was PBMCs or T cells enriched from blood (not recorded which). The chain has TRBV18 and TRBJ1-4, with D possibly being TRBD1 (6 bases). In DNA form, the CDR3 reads TGTGCCAGCTCCTCCACGGGGGGCGCAAATGAAAAACTGTTTTTT. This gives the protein CASSSTGGANEKLFF. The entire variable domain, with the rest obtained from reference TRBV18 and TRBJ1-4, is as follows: NAGVMQNPRHLVRRRGQEARLRCSPMKGHSHVYWYRQLPEEGLKFMVYLQKENIIDESGMPKERFSAEFPKEGPSILRIQQVVRGDSAAYFCASSSTGGANEKLFFGSGTQLSVL.